The present T cell receptor (beta chain) was sequenced within a study of OX40 agonist ivuxolimab in advanced cancers. As for the study more broadly: Ivuxolimab, which targeted the costimulatory receptor OX40 (CD134), was an agonistic, fully human IgG2 monoclonal antibody. Intravenous ivuxolimab was administered to patients every 2 weeks at six dose levels: 0.01, 0.1, 0.3, 1.5, 3 and 10 mg/kg. Of the approximately 54 dose-escalation patients, hepatocellular carcinoma was present in about 20, melanoma in around 15, renal cell carcinoma in 9 and head and neck cancer in 9. In the dose-escalation cohort, 82.7% of patients were male, and the mean age was around 60 years, with a range of about 23 to 80. Patients were allowed to have had prior anti-PD-1, anti-PD-L1 or anti-CTLA-4 therapy, and approximately 41% of the dose-escalation patients had previously received checkpoint inhibitors. Partial responses occurred in three dose-escalation patients: two with cutaneous melanoma and one with hepatocellular carcinoma. Peripheral TCRbeta sequencing was intended to test whether TCR sequence diversity was altered and clonal T-cell expansion was caused by ivuxolimab. The paper covers the monotherapy dose-escalation part of the phase I ivuxolimab trial, which included N ≈ 54 patients.

Including cysteine and phenylalanine, the CDR3 has 16 amino acids. Only the CDR3 part of the read is kept: 48 bases, read in frame from the first base. Sequences MNHNY (CDR1) and SVGAGI (CDR2) are obtained from the germline V gene (reference sequence). Deletion took 4 bases off V and 0 bases off J, with a span of 13 bases between the germline ends. Genomic DNA was isolated from the sorted cells so that the TCRbeta CDR3 region could be sequenced. The immunoSEQ Assay was used to sequence the TCRbeta CDR3 regions. Sourced from immuneACCESS, this table was stored by TCRdb with only in-frame sequences that have V and J called. A share of the clones is absent; for the studies checked, an unresolved V gene accounts for under half, and the remainder has no known explanation. The table for this sample lists tens of thousands of clones; 85% of them were counted only once. Of the sample, 5.5% to 7.5% falls within the top ten clones.

The investigation overall reported the following: In partial responders in the 0.1-3.0 mg/kg groups, normalized peripheral clonal expansion was found to be among the lowest, especially among CD8+ T cells. The antigen specificity of the clonally expanded peripheral T cells was not determined. At doses from 0.1 to 3.0 mg/kg, clonal expansion was seen in both CD4+ and CD8+ blood T cells between baseline and week 6. Low levels of normalized T-cell clonal expansion were also seen in some patients who did not respond. After ivuxolimab, CD8+ T cells had more expanded clones than CD4+ T cells on average.

Patients with a history of autoimmune disease or receiving systemic immunosuppression were excluded from the trial. Peripheral blood for TCR sequencing was drawn from every dose cohort at baseline, at cycle 4 day 1 and at cycle 7 day 1. The samples were taken from a phase I, first-in-human, multicenter, open-label dose-escalation trial of ivuxolimab. Adults with locally advanced or metastatic melanoma, renal cell carcinoma, hepatocellular carcinoma or head and neck squamous cell carcinoma were enrolled in the trial. Before TCR sequencing, CD4+ T cells and CD8+ T cells were sorted from peripheral blood as separate populations. Details on this clone: There is no known antigen for this receptor. It has no much larger one-base neighbor in the sample; base qualities were not kept.

The receptor was isolated from an adult with an advanced solid tumor such as melanoma, head and neck, liver or kidney cancer. Specimen: CD4+ or CD8+ T cells sorted from blood, collected in a trial of the OX40 agonist ivuxolimab. The rearranged segments are TRBV6-6 and TRBJ2-4; TRBD1 could be the D gene, as 6 bases match. The CDR3 sequence is CASSLFPGVAKNIQYF. The DNA reads as follows: TGTGCCAGCAGTTTGTTTCCAGGGGTAGCCAAAAACATTCAGTACTTC.